This TCR beta chain was recovered during a study of blood T cell repertoires in COVID-19. Looking at the study overall: Material from acute and convalescent COVID-19 was sourced from the United States, Italy and Spain. Sample material is recorded as cDNA or gDNA derived from T cells, B-cell-depleted T cells, or PBMCs.

In the authors' methods: Quantification of nucleated cells was approximated via reference gene primer amplification. Assay: immunoSEQ multiplex PCR; the TCRdb copy retains only in-frame clones and omits some. Clone size and the V and J calls come from that table; the DNA yielded D and trimming. The sample records 250,000 to 350,000 clones, 80% to 90% being singletons. This TCR was sampled from a woman aged 18-30 years who had recovered from COVID-19. Sequenced input: PBMCs or T cells enriched from blood (not recorded which).

The CDR3 reads CASRPPGGTNQPQHF. The CDR3 DNA sequence: TGTGCCAGCAGGCCTCCAGGGGGTACCAATCAGCCCCAGCATTTT. The chain links TRBV6-5 to TRBJ1-5; 7 nucleotides agree with TRBD1. V shed 6 bases and J 3 bases; nucleotides not matched to a gene: 8. The CDR3 has 15 amino acids. Germline CDR1 MNHEY, CDR2 SVGAGI.